These T cell receptor beta chains were read from a single sample in a study of human T cells and chemical hapten exposure. MiXCR was run by TCRdb on the RACE reads, yielding one entry per CDR3 protein. The profile shows approximately 110,000 distinct CDR3 sequences, 9.5% to 11% of them singletons. The starting material was whole blood, obtained in connection with sensitization to the hapten diphenylcyclopropenone (DPC). The receptors originated from a woman between 40 and 50 years old with alopecia areata. Some clones in this sample may be carry-over from other donors' samples. CDR3s include the opening cysteine and the closing phenylalanine or tryptophan. D genes are given only for firm matches.

.,TRBV6-1,TRBJ1-5,CASSEAGAYNQPQHF
TRBD1,TRBV29-1,TRBJ2-2,CSAEPGTATGELFF
.,TRBV5-1,TRBJ2-3,CASSLGTVTDTQYF
.,TRBV6-6,TRBJ1-5,CASSPLVGAQRTYSNQPQHF
.,TRBV19,TRBJ2-7,CASSPGSNPGEQYF
.,TRBV4-3,TRBJ1-2,CASSQVVNRYYGYTF
.,TRBV4-2,TRBJ1-3,CASSQDTGLENTIYF
TRBD2,TRBV20-1,TRBJ2-7,CSARALAGAAQYF
TRBD1,TRBV20-1,TRBJ2-7,CSARADRGLWEQYF
.,TRBV4-3,TRBJ2-3,CASSQGSSTDTQYF
TRBD1,TRBV19,TRBJ1-4,CASRGQGAANEKLFF
.,TRBV28,TRBJ2-7,CASSFPPSDLYEQYF
.,TRBV29-1,TRBJ2-5,CSVDKGQETQYF
TRBD2,TRBV7-9,TRBJ2-7,CASSLAPAGADEQYF
.,TRBV25-1,TRBJ2-5,CASSERRGQETQYF
.,TRBV2,TRBJ2-1,CASSPETSGEQFF
TRBD1,TRBV7-9,TRBJ1-1,CASSSPPPGQVNTEAFF
.,TRBV5-6,TRBJ1-2,CASSLGQMPDYGYTF
.,TRBV6-1,TRBJ2-6,CASSIGPGRLSSGANVLTF
.,TRBV5-1,TRBJ2-1,CASSLRQANEQFF
.,TRBV25-1,TRBJ2-7,CASSELGSGPLYEQYF
TRBD2,TRBV4-3,TRBJ2-3,CASSQGAGGTDTQYF
TRBD1,TRBV12-5,TRBJ1-1,CASGFTGTGITEAFF
.,TRBV7-8,TRBJ1-5,CASSLFRQGGDNQPQHF
TRBD2,TRBV12-3/TRBV12-4,TRBJ2-7,CASSSGSGYEQYF
.,TRBV7-9,TRBJ2-3,CASSFRDGSPGTQYF
.,TRBV7-9,TRBJ1-1,CASSLYQGNTEAFF
TRBD1,TRBV29-1,TRBJ1-5,CAGGAVGNQPQHF
.,TRBV6-2/TRBV6-3,TRBJ1-6,CASSYTPGLLHF
TRBD2,TRBV10-3,TRBJ2-7,CAISDGLAGGLQYF
.,TRBV11-3,TRBJ2-4,CASSSGQMNIQYF
.,TRBV20-1,TRBJ1-1,CSALKTGANTEAFF
TRBD1,TRBV24-1,TRBJ2-3,CATSDSTGSDTQYF
.,TRBV10-3,TRBJ2-7,CAISESKALSYEQYF
TRBD1,TRBV10-2,TRBJ1-2,CASTWDRDAYGYTF